This TCR beta chain is from a study of persistence of HIV-infected CD4 T cells. This was the immunoSEQ version 4 assay in survey mode. Only in-frame clones appear in the TCRdb table, and some are missing; sequencing was by immunoSEQ multiplex PCR. The sample carries fewer than 35,000 clones, around 70% recorded once. Cells were stimulated with overlapping HIV-1 Gag 15-mer peptides. Sorting of responding CD4+ T cells relied on upregulated CD40 ligand together with CD69. In germline, CDR1 is LNHDA, CDR2 SQIVND (reference sequence). Trimming removed 4 bases from V and 2 bases from J, with 12 bases in between. The CDR3 is 15 residues long. Concerning this clone: The antigen is undetermined.

The TCR comes from an adult man with HIV who was CMV-seropositive. The chain joins TRBV19 to TRBJ2-1, with D tentatively TRBD2 (5 bases). The sample here was CD4+ T cells sorted from PBMCs after approximately 20-hour stimulation, taken from a patient who received antiretroviral therapy. The CDR3 DNA follows: TGTGCCAGTAGTAATGGAGGCACCCCCTACAATGAGCAGTTCTTC. It specifies CASSNGGTPYNEQFF. The whole variable domain, filled in from reference TRBV19 and TRBJ2-1, reads DGGITQSPKYLFRKEGQNVTLSCEQNLNHDAMYWYRQDPGQGLRLIYYSQIVNDFQKGDIAEGYSVSREKKESFPLTVTSAQKNPTAFYLCASSNGGTPYNEQFFGPGTRLTVL.